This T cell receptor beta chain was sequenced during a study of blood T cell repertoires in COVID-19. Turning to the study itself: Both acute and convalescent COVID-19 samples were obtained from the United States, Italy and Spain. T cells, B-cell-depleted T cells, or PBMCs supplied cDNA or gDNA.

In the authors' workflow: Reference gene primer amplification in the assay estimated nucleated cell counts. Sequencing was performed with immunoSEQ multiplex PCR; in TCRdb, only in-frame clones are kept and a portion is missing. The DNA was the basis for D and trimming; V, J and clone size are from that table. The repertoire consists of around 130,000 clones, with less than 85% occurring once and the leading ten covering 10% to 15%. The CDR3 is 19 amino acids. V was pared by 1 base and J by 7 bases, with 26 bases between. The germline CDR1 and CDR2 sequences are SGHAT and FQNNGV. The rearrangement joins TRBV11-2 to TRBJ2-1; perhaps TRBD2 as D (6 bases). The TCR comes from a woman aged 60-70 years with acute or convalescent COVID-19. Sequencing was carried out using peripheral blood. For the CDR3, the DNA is TGTGCCAGCAGCTTAGTAAGGCCCTTGGCGGGGCTTTCCGGGAATGAGCAGTTCTTC. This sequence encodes CASSLVRPLAGLSGNEQFF.